This T cell receptor (beta chain) comes out of a study of T cells in Graves' hyperthyroidism and ophthalmopathy. This clonotype was observed at least ten times. What it binds is unknown. Study findings and constraints: Blood samples included most of the expanded thyroid clonotypes exceeding 0.001.

Authors of the study amplified TCR beta CDR3 regions from RNA transcripts. TCR CDR3 regions were first amplified by RT-PCR with HTBI primers. TCRdb re-analysed the multiplex PCR reads in MiXCR, keeping a single row per CDR3 protein. This repertoire shows under 450,000 distinct CDR3 sequences, about 13% found once; its top ten account for less than 25%. Exclusion of patients followed from uncontrolled infection, other autoimmune disease, pregnancy or lactation. Isolation of PBMCs was performed on 8.5 to 10 ml fresh peripheral blood. V shed 4 bases and J 3 bases; nucleotides not matched to a gene: 9. Germline CDR1 LGHDT, CDR2 YNNKEL (reference sequence). The CDR3 contains 15 residues.

The material sequenced was blood. The V and J genes are TRBV3-1 and TRBJ2-7, with TRBD1 identical over 7 bases. This sequence originates from a man aged 30-40 years with Graves' hyperthyroidism that later progressed to Graves' ophthalmopathy. As DNA, the CDR3 is TGTGCCAGCAGCCGAGGGACAGAGGCTTACTACGAGCAGTACTTC. Its translation is CASSRGTEAYYEQYF.